The 7 T cell receptor beta chains listed next were all sequenced from one sample in a study of T cell responses to AZD1222 COVID-19 vaccine. Here immunoSEQ multiplex PCR was the method, and the copy in TCRdb shows in-frame clones only, minus some. Among tens of thousands of clones listed, 85% to 90% were seen once. The material was peripheral blood, obtained on day 0 of AZD1222 vaccination. The source is an adult in good health.

The rearrangement joins TRBV28 to TRBJ1-2; no definite D call. This CDR3 comprises 12 residues. Trimming took 4 bases from V and 7 from J, leaving 10 bases between them. Germline lookup yields CDR1 MDHEN and CDR2 SYDVKM. The CDR3 protein is CASSSGISGYTF. CDR3 in DNA: TGTGCCAGCAGTTCTGGGATTAGTGGCTACACCTTC.

The chain uses TRBV18 and TRBJ1-6; D unclear. V shed 4 bases and J shed 1 base, with 11 bases lying between them. This CDR3 is 16 amino acids long. Germline loops: CDR1 KGHSH, CDR2 LQKENI. CDR3 coding DNA: TGTGCCAGCTCACTCGGCAACATATCCTATAATTCACCCCTCCACTTT. Its protein product is CASSLGNISYNSPLHF. Drawing the rest from reference TRBV18 and TRBJ1-6, the complete variable domain is NAGVMQNPRHLVRRRGQEARLRCSPMKGHSHVYWYRQLPEEGLKFMVYLQKENIIDESGMPKERFSAEFPKEGPSILRIQQVVRGDSAAYFCASSLGNISYNSPLHFGNGTRLTVT.

This clone has just one count. DNA of the CDR3: TGCGCCAGCAGCTTGGCCGTACTAGCGGGGGCCGAGCAGTACTTC. This gives the protein CASSLAVLAGAEQYF. The rearrangement joins TRBV5-1 to TRBJ2-7, with 11 bases that match TRBD2. This CDR3 spans 15 amino acids. J lost 6 bases, V lost 0 bases, and 5 bases had no gene match. Germline lookup yields CDR1 SGHRS and CDR2 YFSETQ.

The J gene is TRBJ1-5, the V gene TRBV3-1 (or the pseudogene TRBV3-2); D is perhaps TRBD1 (5 bases). The CDR3 runs to 14 residues. CDR1 LGHDT and CDR2 YNNKEL come from the germline V gene (reference sequence). V was shortened by 1 base and J by 3 bases, with 7 bases between the two germline ends. CDR3 loop: CASSQAGTNQPQHF. CDR3 sequence (DNA): TGTGCCAGCAGCCAAGCAGGGACCAATCAGCCCCAGCATTTT.

V gene TRBV18 combines with J gene TRBJ2-7, with D possibly TRBD2 on 5 matching bases. Germline V gives CDR1 KGHSH, CDR2 LQKENI. V dropped 1 base and J dropped 2 bases, with 9 bases sitting between them. The CDR3 covers 14 residues. In nucleotides, the CDR3 is TGTGCCAGCTCACCACTAGCGAGGCCCTACGAGCAGTACTTC. Translation: CASSPLARPYEQYF.

V gene TRBV19 combines with J gene TRBJ2-7; D remains unclear. Germline CDR1 and CDR2: LNHDA and SQIVND (reference sequence). Trimming left V 5 bases short and J 3 bases short, with 5 bases between. The CDR3 has 11 amino acids. The CDR3 protein is CASSSDYEQYF. DNA of the CDR3: TGTGCCAGTAGTTCGGACTACGAGCAGTACTTC.

The V and J genes are TRBV27 and TRBJ1-5, with 7 bases lining up with TRBD1. In germline, CDR1 is MNHEY, CDR2 SMNVEV (reference sequence). The CDR3 is 15 residues long. V lost 6 bases to trimming and J lost 1 base; unmatched junction nucleotides: 6. The CDR3 DNA sequence: TGTGCCAGCAGGCCGACAGGGATGAGCAATCAGCCCCAGCATTTT. Amino acids: CASRPTGMSNQPQHF.